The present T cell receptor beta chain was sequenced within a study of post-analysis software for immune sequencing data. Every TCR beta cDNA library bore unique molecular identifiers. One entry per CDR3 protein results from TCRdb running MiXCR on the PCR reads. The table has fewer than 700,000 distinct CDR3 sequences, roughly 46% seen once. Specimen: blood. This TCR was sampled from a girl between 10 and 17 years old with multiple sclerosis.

CDR3 nucleotides: TGTGCCAGCAGTATCGCCGGGACCCTCAATGAGCAGTTCTTC. It specifies CASSIAGTLNEQFF. V and J are TRBV12-3 or TRBV12-4 and TRBJ2-1; TRBD1 or TRBD2 may be the D gene (5 bases each). The CDR3 contains 14 residues. V was shortened by 5 bases and J by 6 bases, with 14 bases between the two germline ends.